The 11 T cell receptor beta chains given below trace back to one sample, sequenced in a study of blood T cell repertoires in COVID-19. Profiling relied on immunoSEQ multiplex PCR, and the TCRdb table lists in-frame clones only, not all of them. The top ten hold 3.5% to 4.5% of the sample, which has approximately 330,000 clones, 65% to 90% seen once. The sequenced sample was PBMCs or T cells enriched from blood (not recorded which). The origin of the receptors is a woman aged 40 to 55 with acute COVID-19.

This rearrangement joins TRBV5-1 to TRBJ1-2; D may be TRBD1 (5 bases). The CDR3 consists of 16 residues. V was clipped by 0 bases and J by 5 bases, with 17 bases between them. The V gene's germline CDR1 is SGHRS and CDR2 YFSETQ. The CDR3 region is CASSLESGRVWYGYTF. CDR3 DNA sequence: TGCGCCAGCAGCTTGGAATCGGGCAGGGTCTGGTATGGCTACACCTTC.

This chain connects TRBV19 to TRBJ2-2, with 10 bases aligning to TRBD1. The CDR3 extends over 16 amino acids. J was trimmed by 4 bases and V by 7 bases; bases with no gene match: 9. Germline values: CDR1 LNHDA, CDR2 SQIVND (reference sequence). The CDR3 loop is CASTLDRGRSTGELFF. In DNA, the CDR3 is TGTGCCAGTACCCTCGACAGGGGGCGAAGCACCGGGGAGCTGTTTTTT.

This chain connects TRBV27 to TRBJ1-1, with D possibly matching TRBD1 (5 bases). The germline CDR1 and CDR2 sequences are MNHEY and SMNVEV (reference sequence). There are 13 residues in the CDR3. The V end was cut by 7 bases, the J end by 9 bases, with 18 bases between. The CDR3 sequence is CASKDMGLGKAFF. As DNA, the CDR3 is TGTGCCAGCAAGGACATGGGACTGGGGAAAGCTTTCTTT.

The gene calls are TRBV14 and TRBJ1-6; maybe TRBD1 (6 bases). CDR3 length: 15 residues. Germline lookup yields CDR1 SGHDN and CDR2 FVKESK. V was clipped by 4 bases and J by 4 bases, with 11 bases between them. The CDR3 DNA sequence: TGTGCCAGCAGCCGATCGGACAGTTATAATTCACCCCTCCACTTT. This translates into CASSRSDSYNSPLHF.

The rearrangement joins TRBV5-5 to TRBJ1-3; 7 bases align to TRBD1. The V gene's germline CDR1 is SGHKS and CDR2 YYEKEE (reference sequence). Losses at the gene ends were 2 bases for V and 1 base for J; bases not matched to a gene: 3. The CDR3 covers 15 residues. Here the CDR3 reads CASSFGQASGNTIYF. CDR3 nucleotides: TGTGCCAGCAGCTTTGGACAGGCATCTGGAAACACCATATATTTT.

V usage is TRBV5-6 and J usage is TRBJ2-7; TRBD2 is a possible D gene (6 bases). V gave up 1 base and J gave up 2 bases, with 13 bases separating them. The CDR3 has 15 amino acids. Germline V gives CDR1 SGHDT, CDR2 YYEEEE. The CDR3: CASSLLTSSPYEQYF. As DNA, the CDR3 is TGTGCCAGCAGCTTGCTAACTAGCTCTCCCTACGAGCAGTACTTC.

The chain joins TRBV21-1 to TRBJ2-5; TRBD2 reflects the table's D call only, with no check against the DNA. TRBV21-1 corresponds to a pseudogene. This CDR3 has 18 amino acids. CDR3 loop: CASSKLGTSGRNQETQYF. As DNA, the CDR3 is TGTGCCAGCAGCAAACTGGGGACTAGCGGGAGAAACCAAGAGACCCAGTACTTC.

This clone was seen a handful of times. V gene TRBV18 combines with J gene TRBJ1-1; D perhaps matches TRBD1 (6 bases). Deletions cut 2 bases from V and 4 bases from J, with 20 bases between. The V gene's germline CDR1 is KGHSH and CDR2 LQKENI. The CDR3 spans 17 residues. CDR3 region: CASSPSSGQGLGTEAFF. DNA of the CDR3: TGTGCCAGCTCACCAAGCTCGGGACAAGGATTAGGCACTGAAGCTTTCTTT.

The chain couples TRBV11-2 to TRBJ1-4; a weak D match, TRBD1 (6 bases). Germline V CDR1 and CDR2: SGHAT, FQNNGV. The CDR3 spans 16 residues. The V gene lost 5 bases and the J gene lost 2 bases, with 15 bases spanning the gap. The CDR3 is CASSPQGRQTNEKLFF. The CDR3 coding sequence is TGTGCCAGCAGCCCACAGGGTCGACAGACTAATGAAAAACTGTTTTTT.

The V gene is TRBV4-1, the J gene TRBJ1-2; TRBD1 aligns across 7 bases. The germline gives CDR1 MGHRA, CDR2 YSYEKL. V was clipped by 0 bases and J by 5 bases; unmatched bases: 6. The CDR3 consists of 15 residues. CDR3 amino acids: CASSQDPGTAYGYTF. The CDR3 DNA reads TGCGCCAGCAGCCAAGACCCGGGGACAGCATATGGCTACACCTTC.

CDR3 sequence: CASSPRRDRVIEGIYGYTF. The CDR3 nucleotides are TGTGCCAGCTCACCACGCCGGGACAGGGTCATAGAGGGGATCTATGGCTACACCTTC. The chain employs TRBV18 and TRBJ1-2; 9 bases fit TRBD1. The germline V gene encodes CDR1 KGHSH and CDR2 LQKENI. V shed 1 base, J shed 4 bases, and the junction held 16 bases outside the gene matches. The CDR3 runs 19 residues.